The rows below give T cell receptor beta chains drawn from one sample of a study of T cell repertoires in cytomegalovirus infection. MiXCR was run by TCRdb on the reads, yielding one entry per CDR3 protein. The sample contains some 120,000 distinct CDR3 sequences, about 32% of which appear only once. The antigens of these receptors remain unknown. The specimen was CD8+ T cells from cultured PBMCs, collected from culture after CMV antigen stimulation. These receptors were collected from a human donor in good health (CMV status not recorded). Some clones in this sample may be carry-over from other donors' samples. Each CDR3 is given with its conserved first and last residue. The D gene is left open where the match is weak. Size values are once, few and many counts, or a class for expanded clones, and some rows have none.

>-|TRBJ2-3|24|TRBD2|TRBV7-9
CASSLRGTDPPAPGLAGFPDTQYF
TGTGCCAGCAGCTTACGCGGCACTGATCCCCCTGCTCCGGGACTAGCGGGCTTCCCGGATACGCAGTATTTT
>-|TRBJ2-6|16|-|TRBV4-1
CASSQEWVAGANVLTF
TGCGCCAGCAGCCAAGAGTGGGTGGCGGGGGCCAACGTCCTGACTTTC
>few|TRBJ1-4|19|-|TRBV4-1
CASSQPLRQTLIPNEKLFF
TGCGCCAGCAGCCAACCCCTTCGACAGACACTAATCCCTAATGAAAAACTGTTTTTT
>-|TRBJ2-5|14|-|TRBV25-1
CASSEGSGQETQYF
TGTGCCAGCAGTGAGGGTAGCGGACAAGAGACCCAGTACTTC
>-|TRBJ2-1|14|-|TRBV5-1
CASSLRGFPNEQFF
TGCGCCAGCAGCTTGAGGGGATTTCCTAATGAGCAGTTCTTC
>medium-sized|TRBJ1-2|14|-|TRBV29-1
CSVGGGDGGYGYTF
TGCAGCGTTGGGGGGGGCGACGGAGGATATGGCTACACCTTC
>many|TRBJ2-1|15|-|TRBV29-1
CSVPGPLGLDNEQFF
TGCAGCGTCCCAGGCCCGTTGGGGCTCGACAATGAGCAGTTCTTC
>few|TRBJ2-1|17|-|TRBV6-1
CASSERAIPPIKNEQFF
TGTGCCAGCAGTGAAAGGGCTATCCCCCCCATCAAGAATGAGCAGTTCTTC
>-|TRBJ2-5|14|-|TRBV7-9
CASSSGSLQETQYF
TGTGCCAGCAGTTCTGGGTCACTCCAAGAGACCCAGTACTTC
>many|TRBJ2-3|15|-|TRBV2
CASSLLWRGTDTQYF
TGTGCCAGCAGCTTACTTTGGAGGGGTACAGATACGCAGTATTTT
>-|TRBJ1-1|13|TRBD1|TRBV7-9
CASSRGQAPEAFF
TGTGCCAGCAGCCGTGGACAGGCGCCCGAGGCTTTCTTT
>-|TRBJ1-4|15|-|TRBV12-3/TRBV12-4
CASSTLGGEDEKLFF
TGTGCCAGCAGTACGTTAGGGGGAGAGGATGAAAAACTGTTTTTT
>many|TRBJ2-3|15|-|TRBV7-9
CASSSDHRRTDTQYF
TGTGCCAGCAGCTCCGATCACAGGCGCACAGATACGCAGTATTTT
>-|TRBJ2-3|18|-|TRBV7-2
CASSLAWNGGRRTDTQYF
TGTGCCAGCAGCTTAGCGTGGAACGGGGGCCGACGCACAGATACGCAGTATTTT
>many|TRBJ1-5|14|TRBD1|TRBV28
CASSSLQGDQPQHF
TGTGCCAGCAGTTCGCTCCAGGGGGATCAGCCCCAGCATTTT
>-|TRBJ1-5|11|-|TRBV19
CASGEPLIQHF
TGTGCCAGCGGGGAGCCACTCATCCAGCATTTT